This TCR beta chain was identified during a study of T cell repertoires in cytomegalovirus infection. About the study: The study used recently identified HLA-C-restricted and well-studied HLA-B-restricted CMV epitopes.

This clonotype turned up a few times. Antigen unknown. CDR3 length: 15 amino acids. V shed 6 bases and J 2 bases; nucleotides not matched to a gene: 5. Germline V gene lookup returns CDR1 SNHLY and CDR2 FYNNEI. One entry per CDR3 protein results from TCRdb running MiXCR on the reads. The sample holds about 830,000 distinct CDR3 sequences, around a third seen once. The clonotype originates from a human donor in good health (CMV status not recorded). Some clones in this sample may be carry-over from other donors' samples. The chain has TRBV2 and TRBJ2-2; TRBD2 agrees at 8 bases. The specimen was cultured CD8+ T cells from PBMCs, collected from culture after CMV antigen stimulation. The CDR3 DNA sequence: TGTGCCAGCAGCGATAGCGGGGACAACACCGGGGAGCTGTTTTTT. Translating gives CASSDSGDNTGELFF.